This passage covers 24 T cell receptor beta chains from one sample sequenced in a study of OX40 agonist ivuxolimab in advanced cancers. Receptors were amplified or captured by the immunoSEQ multiplex PCR assay. Here the immuneACCESS table is served through TCRdb, limited to in-frame sequences with V and J called. Missing clones are a known gap in these copies; in checked studies unresolved V genes cover under half, and the rest lacks a known reason. This sample lists about 64,000 clones; roughly 87% were detected once. Of the sample, under 3.5% is held by the ten largest clones. Specimen: CD4+ or CD8+ T cells sorted from blood, collected in a trial of the OX40 agonist ivuxolimab. These receptors originate from an adult with an advanced solid tumor such as melanoma, head and neck, liver or kidney cancer.

This clone was counted between two and nine times. CDR3 in amino acids: CASSQGSRGAEAFF. Here the CDR3 DNA reads TGCGCCAGCAGCCAAGGATCCAGGGGTGCTGAAGCTTTCTTT. The chain is built from TRBV4-1 and TRBJ1-1, with a possible D match to TRBD1 (6 bases). V lost 1 base and J 6 bases, leaving 12 bases between the germline ends. CDR1 is MGHRA, CDR2 YSYEKL, per germline. CDR3 length: 14 amino acids.

J is TRBJ2-3 and V is TRBV9; D gene ambiguous. With 0 bases removed from V and 4 bases from J, the gap between germline ends came to 3 bases. This CDR3 has 12 amino acids. Germline CDR1 SGDLS, CDR2 YYNGEE. The CDR3 spells CASSVGPDTQYF. The CDR3 nucleotides read TGTGCCAGCAGCGTAGGACCAGATACGCAGTATTTT.

This clone was detected only once. The J gene is TRBJ2-7, the V gene TRBV19; D possibly corresponds to TRBD2 (5 bases). Germline V gives CDR1 LNHDA, CDR2 SQIVND (reference sequence). Trimming left V 3 bases short and J 3 bases short, with 15 bases between. The CDR3 totals 15 residues. Written as DNA, the CDR3 is TGTGCCAGTAGTATCAGTCTTGGAGGCATCTACGAGCAGTACTTC. It specifies CASSISLGGIYEQYF.

This chain connects TRBV7-3 to TRBJ2-3, with 13 positions matching TRBD2. CDR3 length equals 16 residues. Germline CDR1 reads SGHTA; CDR2 reads FQGTGA. The V and J ends lost 5 bases and 5 bases, in that order; junction bases with no gene match: 7. The CDR3 loop is CASSVTSGRAKDTQYF. In DNA form, the CDR3 reads TGTGCCAGCAGCGTCACTAGCGGGAGGGCCAAAGATACGCAGTATTTT.

This clone was observed a single time. The chain uses TRBV5-1 and TRBJ1-2; the match to TRBD1 covers 11 bases. J gave up 8 bases and V 2 bases, and 8 bases lay outside the gene matches. Germline CDR1 and CDR2: SGHRS and YFSETQ. This CDR3 is built from 15 residues. CDR3: CASSFGQGALGGYTF. The CDR3 region has the DNA TGCGCCAGCAGCTTTGGACAGGGGGCATTGGGAGGCTACACCTTC.

The rearrangement joins TRBV6-6 to TRBJ1-2; D unresolved. V dropped 1 base and J dropped 2 bases, with 8 bases sitting between them. There are 14 residues in the CDR3. From germline, CDR1 is MNHNY and CDR2 SVGAGI (reference sequence). CDR3 residues: CASSYLTGNYGYTF. CDR3 sequence (DNA): TGTGCCAGCAGTTACTTGACTGGGAACTATGGCTACACCTTC.

The chain couples TRBV7-9 to TRBJ2-7; TRBD1 might be the D (6 bases). CDR3 length: 18 residues. Germline V gives CDR1 SEHNR, CDR2 FQNEAQ (reference sequence). V dropped 5 bases and J dropped 0 bases, with 23 bases sitting between them. The CDR3 loop is CASSPVFRRGLSSYEQYF. Here the CDR3 DNA reads TGTGCCAGCAGCCCAGTCTTTAGAAGGGGGTTGAGCTCCTACGAGCAGTACTTC.

The chain combines TRBV30 with TRBJ2-3; 9 bases are shared with TRBD2. Germline CDR1 is GTSNPN and CDR2 is SVGIG (reference sequence). There are 14 residues in the CDR3. With V trimmed by 0 bases and J by 15 bases, 13 bases remained unmatched. The CDR3: CAWSVRLAGATRYF. CDR3 coding DNA: TGTGCCTGGAGTGTACGATTAGCGGGAGCGACGAGATATTTT.

In this sample, this clone turned up once. CDR3 nucleotide sequence: TGTGCCAGCAGTTATAACAGGGACTCCTACGAGCAGTACTTC. Protein: CASSYNRDSYEQYF. The chain employs TRBV6-5 and TRBJ2-7, with D perhaps TRBD1 (6 bases). CDR1 MNHEY and CDR2 SVGAGI come from the germline V gene. The V end lost 3 bases, the J end lost 0 bases, and 9 bases lay between the germline ends. The CDR3 is 14 residues long.

The rearrangement uses TRBV13 and TRBJ2-5; D is tentatively TRBD1 or TRBD2 (5 bases each). The CDR3 is 15 amino acids. Deletions cut 4 bases from V and 4 bases from J, with 16 bases between. Per the germline V gene, CDR1 is PRHDT and CDR2 is FYEKMQ (reference sequence). Written as DNA, the CDR3 is TGTGCCAGCAGCTCAGGGACCAATGGGGGAGAGACCCAGTACTTC. Amino acid sequence: CASSSGTNGGETQYF.

A remark on this clone: Other DNA sequences in this specimen translate into the identical CDR3. The chain has TRBV6-6 and TRBJ1-1; no clear D. This CDR3 comprises 12 residues. Trimming pared 2 bases from V and 3 bases from J, leaving 4 bases between. The germline V gene has CDR1 MNHNY and CDR2 SVGAGI (reference sequence). CDR3 DNA sequence: TGTGCCAGCAGTTACGCCGACACTGAAGCTTTCTTT. This sequence encodes CASSYADTEAFF.

As concerns this clone: This may be a read error: a much more frequent sequence differs by one nucleotide. The chain is built from TRBV5-6 and TRBJ2-7; D gene ambiguous. Germline V gene data show CDR1 as SGHDT and CDR2 as YYEEEE. This CDR3 region has 11 residues. Deletions cut 2 bases from V and 3 bases from J, with 3 bases between. The CDR3 sequence: CASSLNYEQYF. CDR3 sequence (DNA): TGTGCCAGCAGCTTAAACTACGAGCAGTACTTC.

V is TRBV29-1 and J is TRBJ1-4, with TRBD1 matching 8 bases. J gave up 8 bases and V 6 bases, and 8 bases lay outside the gene matches. There are 13 residues in the CDR3. CDR1 is SQVTM, CDR2 ANQGSEA, per germline. The CDR3 reads CSVRQGFSEKLFF. The CDR3 DNA follows: TGCAGCGTAAGACAGGGGTTCAGCGAAAAACTGTTTTTT.

This chain links TRBV28 with TRBJ2-5; the D gene is possibly TRBD1 (5 bases). Germline values: CDR1 MDHEN, CDR2 SYDVKM. Trimming stripped 6 bases from V and 1 base from J, with 9 bases between. The CDR3 has 13 residues. The CDR3 spells CASRPTVQETQYF. CDR3 coding DNA: TGTGCCAGCAGGCCGACAGTCCAAGAGACCCAGTACTTC.

The rearrangement links TRBV13 to TRBJ2-5; 16 nucleotides agree with TRBD2. This CDR3 has 18 amino acids. The germline gives CDR1 PRHDT, CDR2 FYEKMQ (reference sequence). The V gene end was trimmed by 4 bases and the J gene end by 2 bases; junction bases not matched to a gene: 7. CDR3 region: CASSSRGGLAGGQETQYF. The CDR3 DNA sequence: TGTGCCAGCAGCTCAAGAGGGGGACTAGCGGGAGGGCAAGAGACCCAGTACTTC.

In its sample, this clone was seen once. The gene calls are TRBV7-2 and TRBJ2-5; unclear D gene. CDR3 length: 12 residues. V was cut by 5 bases and J by 4 bases, with 8 bases left in between. Germline CDR1 is SGHTA and CDR2 is FQGNSA. The CDR3 protein is CASSLSLETQYF. CDR3 in DNA: TGTGCCAGCAGCCTCTCTCTAGAGACCCAGTACTTC.

The chain employs TRBV27 and TRBJ2-7, with 14 bases identical to TRBD2. The V gene end was trimmed by 8 bases and the J gene end by 7 bases; junction bases not matched to a gene: 13. Germline V lookup: CDR1 MNHEY, CDR2 SMNVEV (reference sequence). CDR3 length: 16 amino acids. The CDR3 DNA is TGTGCCAGCCCTAGGGGACTAGCGGGAGACGAGAGGGAGCAGTACTTC. It specifies CASPRGLAGDEREQYF.

The chain couples TRBV5-1 to TRBJ2-4; weak D call: TRBD1 (6 bases). This CDR3 has 16 amino acids. From germline, CDR1 is SGHRS and CDR2 YFSETQ. The germline V and J ends were trimmed by 3 bases and 0 bases, with 13 bases remaining between them. CDR3 amino acids: CASSSIPGVAKNIQYF. The CDR3 coding sequence is TGCGCCAGCAGCTCTATCCCAGGGGTAGCCAAAAACATTCAGTACTTC.

Relative to its sample, this clone is medium-sized (0.01 to 0.1%). V is TRBV28 and J is TRBJ2-7; D not certain. V lost 8 bases and J lost 2, with 10 bases in between. There are 12 residues in the CDR3. Germline lookup yields CDR1 MDHEN and CDR2 SYDVKM. For the CDR3, the DNA is TGTGCCAGCCATTCATCAGCCTACGAGCAGTACTTC. It translates to CASHSSAYEQYF.

The chain uses TRBV10-2 and TRBJ1-6, with D maybe TRBD1 (5 bases). The CDR3 covers 14 residues. In germline, CDR1 is WSHSY, CDR2 SAAADI. Between the trimmed V and J ends, which lost 6 bases and 6 bases, there was a span of 12 bases. Here the CDR3 reads CASRDLGVNSPLHF. Written as DNA, the CDR3 is TGCGCCAGCAGGGACTTAGGGGTTAATTCACCCCTCCACTTT.

The chain combines TRBV10-3 with TRBJ1-2; 10 nucleotides agree with TRBD1. The ends lost 6 bases at V and 2 bases at J; junction bases unmatched: 3. The CDR3 totals 14 residues. Germline V CDR1 and CDR2: ENHRY, SYGVKD. CDR3 sequence reads: CAISPTGGNYGYTF. The CDR3 region has the DNA TGTGCCATCAGCCCGACAGGGGGCAACTATGGCTACACCTTC.

This chain links TRBV7-9 with TRBJ2-4; D is perhaps TRBD1 or TRBD2 (7 bases each). With 1 base removed from V and 2 bases from J, the gap between germline ends came to 15 bases. The CDR3 runs 17 residues. CDR1 is SEHNR, CDR2 FQNEAQ, per germline (reference sequence). The CDR3 bases are TGTGCCAGCAGCTTAGGACGGCAGGGGGGGACCAAAAACATTCAGTACTTC. It encodes CASSLGRQGGTKNIQYF.

V is TRBV4-1 and J is TRBJ2-7; D is perhaps TRBD2 (6 bases). CDR3 length: 12 amino acids. The germline CDR1 and CDR2 sequences are MGHRA and YSYEKL. Trimming shortened V by 4 bases and J by 3 bases, and 7 bases separated the two germline ends. The CDR3 spells CASSRGVYEQYF. The CDR3 DNA reads TGCGCCAGCAGCCGGGGGGTCTACGAGCAGTACTTC.

The chain has TRBV6-6 and TRBJ2-7, with TRBD1 matching 9 bases. V was clipped by 6 bases and J by 5 bases; unmatched bases: 8. Germline V lookup: CDR1 MNHNY, CDR2 SVGAGI (reference sequence). This CDR3 contains 14 residues. The CDR3 region has the DNA TGTGCCAGCAGACCGGGACAGGGATTCGACGAGCAGTACTTC. This sequence encodes CASRPGQGFDEQYF.